This TCR beta chain is drawn from a study of preoperative IRX-2 immunotherapy in early breast cancer. The method was immunoSEQ multiplex PCR; TCRdb's version includes in-frame clones alone and lacks a portion of them. The sample has about 19,000 clones, about 85% seen once; the top ten hold approximately 1.2%. The V gene lost 4 bases and the J gene lost 7 bases, with 14 bases spanning the gap. The CDR3 has 13 amino acids. Germline CDR1 and CDR2: SGHVT and SQSDAQ. As for treatment: preoperative locoregional IRX-2 cytokine immunotherapy. Preoperative locoregional IRX-2 cytokine immunotherapy was tested in the phase Ib source study.

The sequence was collected from a human donor with breast cancer. The sequences come from lymph node tissue, collected after IRX-2 immunotherapy. The genes are TRBV7-4 and TRBJ2-7; D not resolved. The CDR3 spells CASSSRQASEQYF. The CDR3 bases are TGTGCCAGCAGCTCTCGCCAGGCGAGTGAGCAGTACTTC.